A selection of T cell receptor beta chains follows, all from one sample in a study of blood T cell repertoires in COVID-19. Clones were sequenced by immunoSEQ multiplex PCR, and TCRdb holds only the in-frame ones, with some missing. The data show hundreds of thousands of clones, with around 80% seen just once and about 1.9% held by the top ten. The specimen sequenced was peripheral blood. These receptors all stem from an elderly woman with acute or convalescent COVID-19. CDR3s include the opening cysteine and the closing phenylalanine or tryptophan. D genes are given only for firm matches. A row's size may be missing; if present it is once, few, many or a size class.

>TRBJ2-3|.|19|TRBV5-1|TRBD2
TGCGCCAGCAGCTTGGGGACTAGCGGGGGCCGGCCCCTCACAGATACGCAGTATTTT
CASSLGTSGGRPLTDTQYF
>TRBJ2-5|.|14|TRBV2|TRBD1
TGTGCCAGCAGTGGACAGGGGGCGGTTAAGACCCAGTACTTC
CASSGQGAVKTQYF
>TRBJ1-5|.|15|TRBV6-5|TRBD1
TGTGCCACCAAGGCCACCATCAGGGGGCATCAGCCCCAGCATTTT
CATKATIRGHQPQHF
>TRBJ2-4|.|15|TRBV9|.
TGTGCCAGCAGCGTAGGCGGGGCTGGCAAAAACATTCAGTACTTC
CASSVGGAGKNIQYF
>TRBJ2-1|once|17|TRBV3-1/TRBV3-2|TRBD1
TGTGCCAGCAGCCCAGGGTGGGACAGGGGGCTTCTCAATGAGCAGTTCTTC
CASSPGWDRGLLNEQFF
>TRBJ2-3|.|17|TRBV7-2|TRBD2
TGTGCCAGCAGCTTAGCGGCTAGCGGGAGGCGCACAGATACGCAGTATTTT
CASSLAASGRRTDTQYF
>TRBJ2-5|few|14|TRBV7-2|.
TGTGCCAGCAGCTTAGGAGGATTTCAAGAGACCCAGTACTTC
CASSLGGFQETQYF
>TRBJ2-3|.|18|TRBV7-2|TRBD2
TGTGCCAGCAGCGACAACAAAAGCGGGGGCGGCCGCACAGATACGCAGTATTTT
CASSDNKSGGGRTDTQYF
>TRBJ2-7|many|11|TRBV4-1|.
TGCGCCAGCTCACATGGTCTCGAGCAGTACTTC
CASSHGLEQYF
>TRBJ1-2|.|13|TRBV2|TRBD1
TGTGCCAGCACCGCGGACAGGGTCGGCGGCTACACCTTC
CASTADRVGGYTF
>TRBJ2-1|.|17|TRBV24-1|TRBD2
TGTGCCACCAGTGACCCCGGGACTAGCGGGGCATACAATGAGCAGTTCTTC
CATSDPGTSGAYNEQFF
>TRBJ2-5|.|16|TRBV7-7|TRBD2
TGTGCTAGCAGCTTACGCCCGAGCGGGAGGTTGGAGACCCAGTACTTC
CASSLRPSGRLETQYF
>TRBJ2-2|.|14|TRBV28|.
TGTGCCAGCAGTTTGGCTAGCTCCCCCGGGGAGCTGTTTTTT
CASSLASSPGELFF
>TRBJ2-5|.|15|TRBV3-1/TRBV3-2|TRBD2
TGTGCCAGCAGCCATCGGACTAGCGCAAAAGAGACCCAGTACTTC
CASSHRTSAKETQYF
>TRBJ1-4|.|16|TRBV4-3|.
TGCGCCAGCAGCCAAGACGGACAAGCAACTAATGAAAAACTGTTTTTT
CASSQDGQATNEKLFF
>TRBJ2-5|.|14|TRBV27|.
TGTGCCAGCAGAGGGGCAGGGTGGAGAGAGACCCAGTACTTC
CASRGAGWRETQYF
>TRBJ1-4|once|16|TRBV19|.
TGTGCCAGTAGTATAGGCTACAGGGCACGGAAAGAAAAACTGTTTTTT
CASSIGYRARKEKLFF
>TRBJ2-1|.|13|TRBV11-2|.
TGTGCCAGCAGCCCTCATCAGGGATTTAGGCAGTTCTTC
CASSPHQGFRQFF
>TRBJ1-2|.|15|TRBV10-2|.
TGCGCCAGCAGGGGGGGACTCACCCAGGTCTATGGCTACACCTTC
CASRGGLTQVYGYTF
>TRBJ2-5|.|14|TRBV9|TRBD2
TGTGCCAGCAGCCAAGGACTAGCGGTAGAGACCCAGTACTTC
CASSQGLAVETQYF
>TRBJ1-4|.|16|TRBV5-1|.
TGCGCCAGCAGCCACGGGACGGGGGTCCCTAATGAAAAACTGTTTTTT
CASSHGTGVPNEKLFF
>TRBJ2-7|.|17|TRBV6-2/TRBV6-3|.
TGTGCCAGCAGTTTCAGAGGCGCGCGGGGAGAAGCCTACGAGCAGTACTTC
CASSFRGARGEAYEQYF
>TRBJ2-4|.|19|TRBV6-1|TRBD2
TGTGCCAGCAGTGAAGTCGGGACTAGCAGGTCCTTAGCCAAAAACATTCAGTACTTC
CASSEVGTSRSLAKNIQYF
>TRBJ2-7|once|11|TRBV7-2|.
TGTGCCAGCAGCTTCAGATACGAGCAGTACTTC
CASSFRYEQYF
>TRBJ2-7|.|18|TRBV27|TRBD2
TGTGCCAGCAGTGCCTCCGGGACTAGCGGGAGAGTTGCTTACGAGCAGTACTTC
CASSASGTSGRVAYEQYF